This T cell receptor (beta chain) comes out of a study of radiation and T cells in renal cell carcinoma. General study points: From baseline, blood top tumor clonotypes peaked at 2 weeks post-radiation. No pretreatment tumor biopsies were available for baseline clonotypes.

The repertoire was sequenced with immunoSEQ multiplex PCR; TCRdb's copy has only in-frame clones and lacks some. The sample contains 130,000 or so clones, around nine tenths of which appear only once. Documented time point: baseline pretreatment blood. Treatment indicated: 15 Gy SBRT to primary tumor, nephrectomy 4 weeks later. After SBRT, blood was collected at 2 and 4 weeks, plus baseline. This renal cell carcinoma was of the clear cell type. On this clone: Its antigen remains unidentified.

The sequence was collected from a woman aged 50 to 65 with renal cell carcinoma. The sequences come from blood, collected from a patient whose treatment included radiotherapy and nephrectomy.

The CDR3 region is CASSSPRGQGLTGELFF. The CDR3 nucleotides are TGTGCCAGCAGCTCCCCCAGGGGACAGGGGTTAACCGGGGAGCTGTTTTTT. The rearrangement uses TRBV7-3 and TRBJ2-2; 10 positions agree with TRBD1. With V trimmed by 4 bases and J by 5 bases, 10 bases remained unmatched. The germline V gene encodes CDR1 SGHTA and CDR2 FQGTGA. The CDR3 runs to 17 residues.